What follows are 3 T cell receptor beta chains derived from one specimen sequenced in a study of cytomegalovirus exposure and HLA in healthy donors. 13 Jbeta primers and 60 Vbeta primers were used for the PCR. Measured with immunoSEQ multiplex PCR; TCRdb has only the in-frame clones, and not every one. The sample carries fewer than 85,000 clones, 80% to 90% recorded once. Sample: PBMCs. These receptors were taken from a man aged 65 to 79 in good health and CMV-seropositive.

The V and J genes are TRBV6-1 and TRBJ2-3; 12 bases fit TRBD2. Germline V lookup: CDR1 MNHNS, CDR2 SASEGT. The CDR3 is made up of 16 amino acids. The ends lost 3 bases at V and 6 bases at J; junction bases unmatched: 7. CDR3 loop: CASSEVLAGGIDTQYF. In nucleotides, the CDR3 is TGTGCCAGCAGTGAGGTACTAGCGGGAGGTATTGATACGCAGTATTTT.

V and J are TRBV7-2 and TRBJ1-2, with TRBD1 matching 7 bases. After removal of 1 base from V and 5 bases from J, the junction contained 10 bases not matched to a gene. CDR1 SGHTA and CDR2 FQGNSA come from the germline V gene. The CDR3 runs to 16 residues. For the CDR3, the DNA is TGTGCCAGCAGCTTAGTTGTGGCAGGGGGAGTTTATGGCTACACCTTC. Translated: CASSLVVAGGVYGYTF.

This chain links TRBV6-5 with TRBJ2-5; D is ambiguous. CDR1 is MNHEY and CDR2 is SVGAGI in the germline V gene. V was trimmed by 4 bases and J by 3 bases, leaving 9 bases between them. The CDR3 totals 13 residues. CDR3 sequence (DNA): TGTGCCAGCAGTTCCCGGGTCAAAGAGACCCAGTACTTC. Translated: CASSSRVKETQYF.